One and the same sample provided the 23 T cell receptor beta chains below, sequenced in a study of post-analysis software for immune sequencing data. General study points: Five TRBV segments appeared more often in patients than in controls, and TRBV5-6, TRBV5-1 and TRBV20-1 were among these.

TCR beta cDNA libraries had unique molecular identifiers. From the PCR reads, TCRdb called clonotypes with MiXCR, one entry per CDR3 protein. The sample has some 890,000 distinct CDR3 sequences; 53% are singletons. These receptors have no known antigen. The sample comprised blood. The receptors originated from a girl aged 5 to 17 with multiple sclerosis.

V gene TRBV20-1 combines with J gene TRBJ1-2; 10 nucleotides align to TRBD1. This CDR3 has 14 residues. From germline, CDR1 is DFQATT and CDR2 SNEGSKA (reference sequence). Germline trimming cut 1 base from V and 2 bases from J; bases unmatched to any gene: 1. This chain's CDR3 is CSARGGQGNYGYTF. The CDR3 DNA reads TGCAGTGCTAGAGGGGGACAGGGGAACTATGGCTACACCTTC.

Written as DNA, the CDR3 is TGTGCCAGCAAGGACTTGAATGGCTACACCTTC. As protein: CASKDLNGYTF. The chain employs TRBV28 and TRBJ1-2; D remains ambiguous. The CDR3 runs to 11 residues. Germline V gives CDR1 MDHEN, CDR2 SYDVKM. V lost 7 bases and J 6 bases, leaving 9 bases between the germline ends.

This chain joins TRBV7-2 and TRBJ2-3; D is undetermined. The germline V gene has CDR1 SGHTA and CDR2 FQGNSA. Trimming removed 0 bases from V and 11 bases from J, with 15 bases in between. The CDR3 totals 14 residues. Here the CDR3 DNA reads TGTGCCAGCAGCTTAGCCCGGTCCGCTCCGGAGCAGTATTTT. Residues: CASSLARSAPEQYF.

This clonotype was counted between two and nine times. This chain links TRBV7-6 with TRBJ2-7; no clear D gene. Trimming left V 1 base short and J 2 bases short, with 12 bases between. CDR1 and CDR2 (germline): SGHVS, FNYEAQ. The CDR3 is 15 amino acids. The CDR3 loop is CASSLGVGRTYEQYF. CDR3 nucleotides: TGTGCCAGCAGCTTAGGGGTCGGACGGACCTACGAGCAGTACTTC.

This clonotype was observed a few times. The chain couples TRBV12-3 or TRBV12-4 to TRBJ2-1, with D possibly TRBD1 on 5 matching bases. The length of the CDR3 is 14 residues. V dropped 6 bases and J dropped 5 bases, with 14 bases sitting between them. The CDR3: CASRVRPQDNEQFF. In DNA form, the CDR3 reads TGTGCCAGCAGAGTAAGACCACAGGACAATGAGCAGTTCTTC.

The chain carries TRBV29-1 and TRBJ2-5; tentatively, D is TRBD2 (5 bases). Germline CDR1 is SQVTM and CDR2 is ANQGSEA. The CDR3 runs to 12 residues. Trimming took off 8 bases at V and 5 bases at J, with 15 bases between the two ends. The CDR3 DNA is TGCAGCTTCCGGGGATCCGGGGAGACCCAGTACTTC. Translation: CSFRGSGETQYF. Supplemented by reference TRBV29-1 and TRBJ2-5, the full variable domain reads SAVISQKPSRDICQRGTSLTIQCQVDSQVTMMFWYRQQPGQSLTLIATANQGSEATYESGFVIDKFPISRPNLTFSTLTVSNMSPEDSSIYLCSFRGSGETQYFGPGTRLLVL.

The chain carries TRBV7-2 and TRBJ2-7; D possibly corresponds to TRBD1 (6 bases). V lost 5 bases and J lost 3, with 14 bases in between. Germline V gene sequence: CDR1 SGHTA, CDR2 FQGNSA. The CDR3 has 14 amino acids. In nucleotides, the CDR3 is TGTGCCAGCAGCCCGGACAGACCTCACTACGAGCAGTACTTC. Its protein product is CASSPDRPHYEQYF. The variable domain in full, completed from reference TRBV7-2 and TRBJ2-7, reads GAGVSQSPSNKVTEKGKDVELRCDPISGHTALYWYRQSLGQGLEFLIYFQGNSAPDKSGLPSDRFSAERTGGSVSTLTIQRTQQEDSAVYLCASSPDRPHYEQYFGPGTRLTVT.

This clonotype was seen only a few times. A much larger clone differs from this one at a single base, so this may be a read error. The chain joins TRBV7-9 to TRBJ2-1; no firm D call. Germline V gene data show CDR1 as SEHNR and CDR2 as FQNEAQ (reference sequence). This CDR3 contains 11 residues. In DNA form, the CDR3 reads TGTTCCAGCAGCCTATACAATGAGCAGTTCTTC. Residues: CSSSLYNEQFF.

This clonotype was counted only a few times. The V gene is TRBV6-6, the J gene TRBJ2-3; either TRBD1 or TRBD2 may fit D (5 bases each). The CDR3 loop spans 12 amino acids. CDR1 is MNHNY and CDR2 is SVGAGI in the germline V gene (reference sequence). V lost 10 bases and J lost 2, with 10 bases in between. The CDR3 loop is CATGTFTDTQYF. CDR3 DNA sequence: TGTGCCACCGGGACGTTCACAGATACGCAGTATTTT.

This clonotype has just a few counts. The rearrangement links TRBV2 to TRBJ2-5; tentative D call: TRBD1 (5 bases). Trimming left V 4 bases short and J 1 base short, with 10 bases between. CDR1 is SNHLY and CDR2 is FYNNEI in the germline V gene. CDR3 length: 14 residues. CDR3 protein: CASSAIGAQETQYF. CDR3 DNA sequence: TGTGCCAGCAGTGCGATAGGGGCCCAAGAGACCCAGTACTTC. Looking up the rest from reference TRBV2 and TRBJ2-5 gives the full variable domain: EPEVTQTPSHQVTQMGQEVILRCVPISNHLYFYWYRQILGQKVEFLVSFYNNEISEKSEIFDDQFSVERPDGSNFTLKIRSTKLEDSAMYFCASSAIGAQETQYFGPGTRLLVL.

The table lists this clonotype with a count of one. A much bigger clone sits one base away, suggesting this may be a read error. The CDR3 DNA reads as TGTGCCAGCACCGGGACAGCCTATGGCTACACCTTC. As protein: CASTGTAYGYTF. The V call is TRBV3-1, the J call TRBJ1-2, with 7 bases lining up with TRBD1. In germline, CDR1 is LGHDT, CDR2 YNNKEL (reference sequence). Unmatched junction bases numbered 3, after V lost 7 bases and J lost 4 bases. The CDR3 has 12 amino acids. The variable domain in full, with the rest retrieved from reference TRBV3-1 and TRBJ1-2, is DTAVSQTPKYLVTQMGNDKSIKCEQNLGHDTMYWYKQDSKKFLKIMFSYNNKELIINETVPNRFSPKSPDKAHLNLHINSLELGDSAVYFCASTGTAYGYTFGSGTRLTVV.

This clonotype occurred a few times. V gene TRBV7-2 combines with J gene TRBJ2-5; either TRBD1 or TRBD2 may fit D (6 bases each). Germline V lookup: CDR1 SGHTA, CDR2 FQGNSA. Trimming pared 3 bases from V and 4 bases from J, leaving 12 bases between. This CDR3 has 14 amino acids. CDR3 nucleotides: TGTGCCAGCAGCTTGACGGGGGCTTCAGAGACCCAGTACTTC. Translating gives CASSLTGASETQYF.

The rearrangement links TRBV20-1 to TRBJ1-2; D is undetermined. CDR1 is DFQATT, CDR2 SNEGSKA, per germline (reference sequence). CDR3 length: 11 amino acids. Trimming stripped 0 bases from V and 8 bases from J, with 7 bases between. The CDR3 region has the DNA TGCAGTGCTAGAGATGGGTCAGGCTACACCTTC. It encodes CSARDGSGYTF.

The J gene is TRBJ2-3, the V gene TRBV29-1; D might be TRBD1 or TRBD2, each matching 6 bases. V was trimmed by 4 bases and J by 4 bases, leaving 12 bases between them. CDR3 size: 13 residues. The germline CDR1 and CDR2 sequences are SQVTM and ANQGSEA. CDR3 sequence: CSVVRGAPDTQYF. The DNA of the CDR3 is TGCAGCGTTGTGAGGGGGGCCCCAGATACGCAGTATTTT.

The chain couples TRBV15 to TRBJ2-1; 8 positions match TRBD2. V lost 3 bases, J lost 0 bases, and 1 base stayed unmatched. The germline V gene encodes CDR1 LNHNV and CDR2 YYDKDF (reference sequence). The CDR3 has 15 amino acids. The CDR3 nucleotides are TGTGCCACCAGCAGTAGCGGGAACTCCTACAATGAGCAGTTCTTC. Its protein product is CATSSSGNSYNEQFF.

This clonotype was seen repeatedly, ten times or more. The rearrangement links TRBV10-3 to TRBJ2-1; either TRBD1 or TRBD2 may fit D (5 bases each). The V gene lost 6 bases and the J gene lost 9 bases, with 18 bases spanning the gap. CDR1 ENHRY and CDR2 SYGVKD come from the germline V gene. The CDR3 spans 14 residues. CDR3: CAISGTDSTGEQFF. The CDR3, as DNA: TGTGCCATCAGCGGGACCGACTCTACAGGTGAGCAGTTCTTC.

This clonotype was picked up a small number of times. This sequence joins TRBV5-5 and TRBJ2-7, with 12 positions matching TRBD1. The germline CDR1 and CDR2 sequences are SGHKS and YYEKEE (reference sequence). This CDR3 contains 18 residues. The V segment lost 3 bases and the J segment 2 bases; nucleotides outside the gene matches: 12. Here the CDR3 DNA reads TGTGCCAGCAGCTGGCGTCCCGGGACAGGGGGCTTGGCCTACGAGCAGTACTTC. It codes for CASSWRPGTGGLAYEQYF.

The chain recombines TRBV5-4 with TRBJ1-6; the D gene is possibly TRBD1 (5 bases). V lost 4 bases and J lost 0, with 8 bases in between. This CDR3 has 15 residues. Germline V gene sequence: CDR1 SGHNT, CDR2 YYREEE (reference sequence). As DNA, the CDR3 is TGTGCCAGCAGCCCGGGGGACTCCTATAATTCACCCCTCCACTTT. Protein sequence: CASSPGDSYNSPLHF.

The chain joins TRBV20-1 to TRBJ2-1, with TRBD2 identical over 11 bases. Germline lookup yields CDR1 DFQATT and CDR2 SNEGSKA (reference sequence). V shed 0 bases, J shed 9 bases, and the junction held 7 bases outside the gene matches. This CDR3 region has 15 residues. The DNA for the CDR3 is TGCAGTGCTAGAGATTGGGCTAGCGGGGGGAGTGAGCAGTTCTTC. This translates into CSARDWASGGSEQFF.

The V call is TRBV20-1, the J call TRBJ2-7, with TRBD2 identical over 8 bases. The junction had 3 bases not matched to a gene; V was cut back by 5 bases and J by 3 bases. CDR1 and CDR2 from the germline V gene are DFQATT and SNEGSKA (reference sequence). CDR3 length: 12 amino acids. The CDR3 region is CSAPLAGYEQYF. CDR3 nucleotide sequence: TGCAGTGCTCCGCTAGCGGGCTACGAGCAGTACTTC.

The gene calls are TRBV21-1 and TRBJ2-1. TRBV21-1 has pseudogene status. This CDR3 has 15 residues. The CDR3 is CASSPRHNPINEQFF. The CDR3 coding sequence is TGTGCCAGCAGCCCCCGACACAATCCGATCAATGAGCAGTTCTTC.

This clonotype has only a few counts. The chain recombines TRBV6-2 or TRBV6-3 with TRBJ2-4; perhaps TRBD1 as D (5 bases). The J call may not be correct, given that the DNA end is closer to TRBJ2-7. The CDR3 extends over 16 amino acids. Per germline, CDR1 MNHEY and CDR2 SVGEGT. The DNA of the CDR3 is TGTGCCAGCAGTTACTCGAGACCAAAGGGGTCCTACGAGCAGTACTTC. Amino acids: CASSYSRPKGSYEQYF.

J is TRBJ2-3 and V is TRBV4-1, with D tentatively TRBD1 or TRBD2 (5 bases each). The V and J ends lost 3 bases and 0 bases respectively, with 16 bases between them. Germline CDR1 is MGHRA and CDR2 is YSYEKL. CDR3 length equals 17 residues. The CDR3 sequence: CASSHLQTGASTDTQYF. The CDR3 DNA reads as TGCGCCAGCAGCCACCTTCAGACCGGGGCTAGCACAGATACGCAGTATTTT.